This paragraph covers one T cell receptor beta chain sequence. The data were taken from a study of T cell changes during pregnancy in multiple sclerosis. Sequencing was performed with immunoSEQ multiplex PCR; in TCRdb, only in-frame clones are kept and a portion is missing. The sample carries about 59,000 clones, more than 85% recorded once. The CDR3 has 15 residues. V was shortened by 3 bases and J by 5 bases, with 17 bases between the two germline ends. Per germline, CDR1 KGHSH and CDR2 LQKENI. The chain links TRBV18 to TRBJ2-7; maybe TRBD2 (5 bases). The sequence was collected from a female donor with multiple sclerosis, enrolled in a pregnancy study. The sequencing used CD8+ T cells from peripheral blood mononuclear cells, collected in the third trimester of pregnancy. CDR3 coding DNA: TGTGCCAGCTCACCCGATTTGGAGGCTGACCACGAGCAGTACTTC. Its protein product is CASSPDLEADHEQYF. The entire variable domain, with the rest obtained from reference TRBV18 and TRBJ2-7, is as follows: NAGVMQNPRHLVRRRGQEARLRCSPMKGHSHVYWYRQLPEEGLKFMVYLQKENIIDESGMPKERFSAEFPKEGPSILRIQQVVRGDSAAYFCASSPDLEADHEQYFGPGTRLTVT.